This is a list of T cell receptor beta chains from one sample in a study of beta chain features in type 1 diabetes. Sequencing used immunoSEQ multiplex PCR; TCRdb keeps in-frame clones, though not all of them. Of more than 55,000 clones in the sample, roughly half were seen once. The sample taken for sequencing was Tregs from blood. The origin of the receptors is a woman in her 40s with type 1 diabetes. Each CDR3 is given with its conserved first and last residue. D genes are given only for firm matches. The size entry is marked missing in some rows and otherwise reads once, few, many or a size class.

size: NA
J: TRBJ1-1
D: NA
V: TRBV2
DNA: TGTGCCAGCAAGGACAGATCGAACACTGAAGCTTTCTTT
CDR3: CASKDRSNTEAFF

size: NA
J: TRBJ2-7
D: TRBD2
V: TRBV19
DNA: TGTGCCAGTAGTATCGCAGCGGGGGGATCCTACGAGCAGTACTTC
CDR3: CASSIAAGGSYEQYF

size: NA
J: TRBJ1-1
D: TRBD1
V: TRBV27
DNA: TGTGCCAGCAGTTATCGCTCGGTCACAGGGACAGGGACTTTGGCTTTCTTT
CDR3: CASSYRSVTGTGTLAFF

size: few
J: TRBJ2-1
D: TRBD1
V: TRBV7-2
DNA: TGTGCCAGCAGCTCCGGGACAGGGGATGAGCAGTTCTTC
CDR3: CASSSGTGDEQFF

size: once
J: TRBJ1-5
D: NA
V: TRBV30
DNA: TGTGCCTGGAATCCTGCGACCTCGGGGCCCCAGCATTTT
CDR3: CAWNPATSGPQHF

size: NA
J: TRBJ1-1
D: NA
V: TRBV5-1
DNA: TGCGCCAGCAGCTTGAGTTTACAGGGATCGAGCACTGAAGCTTTCTTT
CDR3: CASSLSLQGSSTEAFF

size: NA
J: TRBJ2-2
D: NA
V: TRBV5-1
DNA: TGCGCCAGCAGCGACTGGGGCCCTACCGGGGAGCTGTTTTTT
CDR3: CASSDWGPTGELFF

size: NA
J: TRBJ1-2
D: TRBD1
V: TRBV6-1
DNA: TGTGCCAGCAGTGGGGGGCAGGGGGGCTACTATGGCTACACCTTC
CDR3: CASSGGQGGYYGYTF

size: few
J: TRBJ1-1
D: NA
V: TRBV4-3
DNA: TGCGCCAGCAGTCCAGGGGACGTCACTGAAGCTTTCTTT
CDR3: CASSPGDVTEAFF

size: NA
J: TRBJ2-7
D: TRBD2
V: TRBV15
DNA: TGTGCCACCAGCAGACTCGGGGGAGGGCTTGACGAGCAGTACTTC
CDR3: CATSRLGGGLDEQYF

size: NA
J: TRBJ2-2
D: NA
V: TRBV7-3
DNA: TGTGCCAGCAGCCAGTCCGGGGAGCTGTTTTTT
CDR3: CASSQSGELFF

size: NA
J: TRBJ2-7
D: NA
V: TRBV28
DNA: TGTGCCAGCCTTCCGAACCAACCGGGACACCTCTACGAGCAGTACTTC
CDR3: CASLPNQPGHLYEQYF

size: NA
J: TRBJ2-7
D: TRBD2
V: TRBV7-2
DNA: TGTGCCAGCAGCTTAGTCGGGACTAGCGGGGGGGCTCACTACGAGCAGTACTTC
CDR3: CASSLVGTSGGAHYEQYF

size: NA
J: TRBJ2-1
D: NA
V: TRBV18
DNA: TGTGCCAGCTCACTGAGCTCCTCGCGGGGCGCATACAATGAGCAGTTCTTC
CDR3: CASSLSSSRGAYNEQFF

size: NA
J: TRBJ1-4
D: NA
V: TRBV28
DNA: TGTGCCACCGCGGGGGGTGCGCTTAATGAAAAACTGTTTTTT
CDR3: CATAGGALNEKLFF

size: few
J: TRBJ2-7
D: TRBD1
V: TRBV7-9
DNA: TGTGCCAGCAGCTCTGGACAGGAGAGCTCCTACGAGCAGTACTTC
CDR3: CASSSGQESSYEQYF

size: few
J: TRBJ2-2
D: TRBD2
V: TRBV7-2
DNA: TGTGCCAGCAGCTTCCGACTAGCGGGAGGGTGGACCGGGGAGCTGTTTTTT
CDR3: CASSFRLAGGWTGELFF

size: few
J: TRBJ2-1
D: NA
V: TRBV11-2
DNA: TGTGCCAGCAGTCGAGAGAATGAGCAGTTCTTC
CDR3: CASSRENEQFF

size: NA
J: TRBJ2-3
D: NA
V: TRBV27
DNA: TGTGCCAGCAGTTTCGGACAGCTTGGGGATACGCAGTATTTT
CDR3: CASSFGQLGDTQYF

size: NA
J: TRBJ1-2
D: NA
V: TRBV9
DNA: TGTGCCAGCAGCGTCAGGGGTCTTGACTATGGCTACACCTTC
CDR3: CASSVRGLDYGYTF

size: NA
J: TRBJ2-1
D: TRBD1
V: TRBV6-6
DNA: TGTGCCAGCAGCCTAGGGACAGTCAATGAGCAGCTCTTC
CDR3: CASSLGTVNEQLF

size: few
J: TRBJ1-1
D: NA
V: TRBV6-5
DNA: TGTGCCAGCAGTGGCAACAGGGCAGCTTTCTTT
CDR3: CASSGNRAAFF

size: NA
J: TRBJ2-7
D: NA
V: TRBV5-4
DNA: TGTGCCAGCAGCTTCCCCAGGGGCGAGCAGTACTTC
CDR3: CASSFPRGEQYF

size: NA
J: TRBJ2-5
D: NA
V: TRBV9
DNA: TGTGCCAGCTCCAAAACCGGTTACGGGACCCAGTACTTC
CDR3: CASSKTGYGTQYF

size: NA
J: TRBJ2-2
D: NA
V: TRBV5-1
DNA: TGCGCCAGCAGCTTGGTTCCTAGTTCGTGGGAGCTGTTTTTT
CDR3: CASSLVPSSWELFF

size: once
J: TRBJ1-1
D: TRBD1
V: TRBV7-2
DNA: TGTGCCAGCAGCAAACAGGGGACGGGGAACACTGAAGCTTTCTTT
CDR3: CASSKQGTGNTEAFF

size: NA
J: TRBJ1-2
D: NA
V: TRBV7-3
DNA: TGTGCCAGCAGCTTAGATCCCTCCCAGGGGAATGGCTACACCTTC
CDR3: CASSLDPSQGNGYTF

size: few
J: TRBJ1-1
D: TRBD1
V: TRBV19
DNA: TGTGCCAGTAGTTTCGACAGGGGGTCCACTGAAGCTTTCTTT
CDR3: CASSFDRGSTEAFF

size: NA
J: TRBJ2-1
D: NA
V: TRBV19
DNA: TGTGCCAGTACGGGTGTTTACAATGAGCAGTTCTTC
CDR3: CASTGVYNEQFF

size: NA
J: TRBJ1-1
D: NA
V: TRBV5-1
DNA: TGCGCCAGCTCGGGACAGAACACTGAAGCTTTCTTT
CDR3: CASSGQNTEAFF